This T cell receptor beta chain derives from a study of T cell changes during pregnancy in multiple sclerosis. The table lists this clone with a few counts. The table came from immunoSEQ multiplex PCR; TCRdb's copy has only in-frame clones and leaves some out. The profile shows about 40,000 clones, around 93% of them singletons. Sequencing was performed on CD4+ T cells from peripheral blood mononuclear cells, taken after pregnancy. The TCR sequence derives from a female donor with multiple sclerosis, enrolled in a pregnancy study.

The CDR3 here is CASSTGLVRAEAFF. The CDR3 DNA reads as TGTGCCAGTAGTACCGGACTCGTAAGGGCTGAAGCTTTCTTT. V is TRBV19 and J is TRBJ1-1; no reliable D call. The CDR3 runs to 14 residues. The germline V and J ends were trimmed by 4 bases and 6 bases, with 15 bases remaining between them. Germline V CDR1 and CDR2: LNHDA, SQIVND (reference sequence).